One sample yielded the 32 T cell receptor beta chains listed below, sequenced in a study of shared clonotypes between healthy human individuals. The table came from immunoSEQ multiplex PCR; TCRdb's copy has only in-frame clones and leaves some out. The sample lists a few million clones; 80% to 95% were seen once. Sequenced material: naive CD4+ T cells from PBMCs. Subset of the sample: CD45RA+ positively selected. These receptors originate from a man younger than 35 in good health. Some clones in this sample may be carry-over from other donors' samples.

The V and J genes are TRBV7-2 and TRBJ2-7; D may be TRBD2 (5 bases). V was trimmed by 1 base and J by 4 bases, leaving 8 bases between them. The CDR3 consists of 13 residues. Germline V gives CDR1 SGHTA, CDR2 FQGNSA. CDR3 nucleotides: TGTGCCAGCAGCTTAGTCGGGATTTACGAGCAGTACTTC. Translation gives CASSLVGIYEQYF.

The rearrangement joins TRBV6-5 to TRBJ2-1; 7 positions match TRBD1. CDR1 and CDR2 from the germline V gene are MNHEY and SVGAGI. The CDR3 totals 14 residues. V was pared by 2 bases and J by 3 bases, with 1 base of the junction left unmatched. The CDR3 DNA follows: TGTGCCAGCAGTTACGGGACAGACTACAATGAGCAGTTCTTC. Translating it yields CASSYGTDYNEQFF.

The V call is TRBV20-1, the J call TRBJ1-2; tentatively, D is TRBD1 (5 bases). Germline CDR1 reads DFQATT; CDR2 reads SNEGSKA (reference sequence). V lost 6 bases and J 8 bases, leaving 13 bases between the germline ends. The CDR3 totals 11 residues. The CDR3 sequence: CSAGTGGGYTF. In DNA form, the CDR3 reads TGCAGTGCCGGGACGGGTGGGGGCTACACCTTC.

The chain combines TRBV5-1 with TRBJ2-3; D not certain. The germline gives CDR1 SGHRS, CDR2 YFSETQ. Trimming removed 3 bases from V and 0 bases from J, with 23 bases in between. The CDR3 consists of 19 residues. CDR3 nucleotide sequence: TGCGCCAGCAGCTCGCGCGCTTCATCACAAACCTCTAGCACAGATACGCAGTATTTT. It codes for CASSSRASSQTSSTDTQYF.

The genes are TRBV19 and TRBJ1-2, with D possibly being TRBD1 (5 bases). Germline CDR1 and CDR2: LNHDA and SQIVND (reference sequence). Between the trimmed V and J ends, which lost 4 bases and 4 bases, there was a span of 19 bases. The CDR3 is made up of 16 amino acids. CDR3 in amino acids: CASSKTRFQGSYGYTF. In DNA, the CDR3 is TGTGCCAGTAGTAAAACCCGCTTCCAGGGAAGCTATGGCTACACCTTC.

The chain combines TRBV28 with TRBJ2-1, with TRBD2 identical over 12 bases. The V and J ends lost 1 base and 8 bases, in that order; junction bases with no gene match: 9. Per the germline V gene, CDR1 is MDHEN and CDR2 is SYDVKM. The CDR3 consists of 17 residues. The CDR3 DNA is TGTGCCAGCAGTTTATCCCCACGACTAGCGGGAGCGGATGAGCAGTTCTTC. Amino acids: CASSLSPRLAGADEQFF.

The chain combines TRBV7-2 with TRBJ1-2, with 9 bases matching TRBD1. V trimming: 4 bases; J trimming: 4 bases; junction bases outside the gene matches: 7. The CDR3 consists of 15 residues. Germline lookup yields CDR1 SGHTA and CDR2 FQGNSA. The CDR3 DNA reads as TGTGCCAGCAGCTCCGGACAGGGGCGCGCCTATGGCTACACCTTC. Its translation is CASSSGQGRAYGYTF.

The chain uses TRBV27 and TRBJ2-3; 8 nucleotides align to TRBD1. Germline CDR1 and CDR2: MNHEY and SMNVEV (reference sequence). V shed 6 bases and J 6 bases; nucleotides not matched to a gene: 5. The CDR3 is made up of 13 amino acids. The chain's CDR3 is CASRDYRGDTQYF. The CDR3 DNA sequence: TGTGCCAGCAGAGACTACAGGGGGGATACGCAGTATTTT.

The chain has TRBV5-1 and TRBJ2-2; D possibly corresponds to TRBD1 (6 bases). CDR3 length: 15 amino acids. The germline CDR1 and CDR2 sequences are SGHRS and YFSETQ. The V end was cut by 0 bases, the J end by 4 bases, with 10 bases between. As DNA, the CDR3 is TGCGCCAGCAGCTTGGGCAGGGGTGCCACCGGGGAGCTGTTTTTT. The encoded protein is CASSLGRGATGELFF.

The chain employs TRBV7-2 and TRBJ2-1, with 10 bases fitting TRBD2. The germline gives CDR1 SGHTA, CDR2 FQGNSA. This CDR3 is 18 amino acids long. Germline trimming cut 0 bases from V and 9 bases from J; bases unmatched to any gene: 14. The CDR3, as DNA: TGTGCCAGCAGCTTAGCCCCCCACTTTAGCGGGAGGTGGATTGAGCAGTTCTTC. As protein: CASSLAPHFSGRWIEQFF.

This clone was counted between two and nine times. This chain joins TRBV7-3 and TRBJ1-1; a weak D match, TRBD1 (5 bases). Per germline, CDR1 SGHTA and CDR2 FQGTGA. This CDR3 comprises 15 residues. Trimming stripped 3 bases from V and 8 bases from J, with 19 bases between. The CDR3 DNA reads as TGTGCCAGCAGCTTTCTGGGCCAGGGCGCTACAGAAGCTTTCTTT. Its translation is CASSFLGQGATEAFF.

In this sample, this clone turned up once. V and J are TRBV28 and TRBJ2-2; 9 bases line up with TRBD1. The CDR3 extends over 15 amino acids. The germline V gene has CDR1 MDHEN and CDR2 SYDVKM. The ends lost 4 bases at V and 0 bases at J; junction bases unmatched: 0. In nucleotides, the CDR3 is TGTGCCAGCAGTTGGACAGGGGCGAACACCGGGGAGCTGTTTTTT. Amino acid sequence: CASSWTGANTGELFF.

V is TRBV7-9 and J is TRBJ2-1; D assignment may be TRBD1 or TRBD2 (6 bases each). Germline CDR1 reads SEHNR; CDR2 reads FQNEAQ (reference sequence). The CDR3 sequence is 15 residues long. Trimming pared 8 bases from V and 6 bases from J, leaving 20 bases between. The CDR3 coding sequence is TGTGCCAGCTCGGGACCGCCAGGAGGGGGCAATGAGCAGTTCTTC. The encoded protein is CASSGPPGGGNEQFF.

This clone was observed a single time. The likely explanation is a read error, given a far larger clone one base away. The V and J genes are TRBV30 and TRBJ1-3; no reliable D call. This CDR3 region has 14 residues. Germline CDR1 GTSNPN, CDR2 SVGIG (reference sequence). V lost 0 bases and J lost 0, with 6 bases in between. The CDR3 region has the DNA TGTGCCTGGAGTGTAGGGCTCTCTGGAAACACCATATATTTT. Protein sequence: CAWSVGLSGNTIYF.

The chain carries TRBV7-7 and TRBJ2-7; 9 bases fit TRBD1. The germline V gene has CDR1 SSHAT and CDR2 FNYEAQ (reference sequence). The J segment lost 6 bases and the V segment lost 5 bases, leaving 8 bases of the junction unmatched. This CDR3 is built from 14 residues. The DNA for the CDR3 is TGTGCCAGCAGCCCAGGGACAGGGACGGGCGAGCAGTACTTC. It codes for CASSPGTGTGEQYF.

This clone was picked up one time. The chain uses TRBV28 and TRBJ2-7; D is tentatively TRBD1 or TRBD2 (5 bases each). The CDR3 loop spans 13 amino acids. The germline V and J ends were trimmed by 6 bases and 2 bases, with 11 bases remaining between them. From germline, CDR1 is MDHEN and CDR2 SYDVKM. The CDR3 spells CASRRVGPYEQYF. The CDR3 DNA sequence: TGTGCCAGCAGGAGAGTGGGACCCTACGAGCAGTACTTC.

As concerns this clone: Other DNA variants within this sample encode the same CDR3. The genes are TRBV30 and TRBJ2-7; 8 bases match TRBD2. The CDR3 spans 12 residues. The V gene end was trimmed by 2 bases and the J gene end by 3 bases; junction bases not matched to a gene: 0. Germline V gene data show CDR1 as GTSNPN and CDR2 as SVGIG (reference sequence). In DNA, the CDR3 is TGTGCCTGGAGTAGCGGGAGCTACGAGCAGTACTTC. It specifies CAWSSGSYEQYF. The full variable domain, completed using reference TRBV30 and TRBJ2-7, is SQTIHQWPATLVQPVGSPLSLECTVEGTSNPNLYWYRQAAGRGLQLLFYSVGIGQISSEVPQNLSASRPQDRQFILSSKKLLLSDSGFYLCAWSSGSYEQYFGPGTRLTVT.

This chain connects TRBV28 to TRBJ2-7; D remains unclear. V dropped 4 bases and J dropped 2 bases, with 12 bases sitting between them. Germline loops: CDR1 MDHEN, CDR2 SYDVKM. CDR3 length equals 14 residues. The CDR3 loop reads CASSSAGVTYEQYF. As DNA, the CDR3 is TGTGCCAGCAGTTCGGCTGGTGTGACCTACGAGCAGTACTTC.

The chain employs TRBV28 and TRBJ1-6; D remains ambiguous. Trimming shortened V by 3 bases and J by 6 bases, and 9 bases separated the two germline ends. The CDR3 is 14 residues long. Germline V CDR1 and CDR2: MDHEN, SYDVKM. CDR3 residues: CASSLVQRNSPLHF. In nucleotides, the CDR3 is TGTGCCAGCAGTTTGGTTCAGCGTAATTCACCCCTCCACTTT.

Remarks on this clone: This same CDR3 is encoded by further DNA sequences in the sample. The chain carries TRBV7-2 and TRBJ2-1, with unresolved D. V was pared by 6 bases and J by 0 bases, with 6 bases between. In germline, CDR1 is SGHTA, CDR2 FQGNSA. The CDR3 sequence is 13 residues long. This CDR3 reads CASSRTSYNEQFF. The CDR3 region has the DNA TGTGCCAGCAGTCGGACCTCCTACAATGAGCAGTTCTTC.

V and J are TRBV7-2 and TRBJ1-2; tentatively, D is TRBD1 (6 bases). V was cut by 0 bases and J by 6 bases, with 17 bases left in between. This CDR3 has 16 residues. Germline CDR1 is SGHTA and CDR2 is FQGNSA. CDR3 DNA sequence: TGTGCCAGCAGCTTAGCGATTAACAGGGTGCAGCATGGCTACACCTTC. Its translation: CASSLAINRVQHGYTF.

This chain uses TRBV29-1 with TRBJ2-1; D is ambiguous. This CDR3 is 13 amino acids long. Germline V gene data show CDR1 as SQVTM and CDR2 as ANQGSEA. Trimming removed 4 bases at V and 0 bases at J, with 7 bases between. This CDR3 is CSVVSSSYNEQFF. The DNA of the CDR3 is TGCAGCGTTGTAAGCAGCTCCTACAATGAGCAGTTCTTC.

V and J are TRBV5-1 and TRBJ2-5, with a possible D match to TRBD1 (6 bases). The germline gives CDR1 SGHRS, CDR2 YFSETQ. The CDR3 consists of 15 residues. Trimming removed 7 bases from V and 4 bases from J, with 20 bases in between. The CDR3 loop reads CASANPTGGIETQYF. CDR3 bases: TGCGCCAGCGCAAACCCGACAGGTGGTATAGAGACCCAGTACTTC.

This sequence joins TRBV5-1 and TRBJ2-4, with TRBD2 as a possible D gene (5 bases). The CDR3 is 14 residues long. With 4 bases removed from V and 7 bases from J, the gap between germline ends came to 15 bases. Germline V gene sequence: CDR1 SGHRS, CDR2 YFSETQ. In nucleotides, the CDR3 is TGCGCCAGCAGCCCGCATGTGCGAGGGAACATTCAGTACTTC. Amino acids: CASSPHVRGNIQYF.

The chain links TRBV28 to TRBJ2-7; unclear D gene. The CDR3 spans 12 residues. Trimming removed 4 bases from V and 1 base from J, with 5 bases in between. Germline values: CDR1 MDHEN, CDR2 SYDVKM. DNA of the CDR3: TGTGCCAGCAGTTGGATGTCCTACGAGCAGTACTTC. Protein sequence: CASSWMSYEQYF. Filled out from reference TRBV28 and TRBJ2-7, the complete variable domain reads DVKVTQSSRYLVKRTGEKVFLECVQDMDHENMFWYRQDPGLGLRLIYFSYDVKMKEKGDIPEGYSVSREKKERFSLILESASTNQTSMYLCASSWMSYEQYFGPGTRLTVT.

The CDR3 DNA is TGTGCCAGCAGAACCCTAGCGGGAGGGCAAGAGACCCAGTACTTC. This gives the protein CASRTLAGGQETQYF. This chain uses TRBV6-5 with TRBJ2-5; 12 bases align to TRBD2. Germline V CDR1 and CDR2: MNHEY, SVGAGI. The CDR3 has 15 residues. J gave up 2 bases and V 6 bases, and 4 bases lay outside the gene matches.

V and J are TRBV21-1 and TRBJ2-1; TRBD1, the table's D call, was not compared with the DNA. TRBV21-1 is an annotated pseudogene. The CDR3 sequence is 20 residues long. The CDR3 DNA sequence: TGTGCCAGCAGCAATTTACAGACAGGGGGACCTCCGCCTCTTACAAATGAGCAGTTCTTC. Translating it yields CASSNLQTGGPPPLTNEQFF.

This rearrangement joins TRBV15 to TRBJ2-5; 12 positions agree with TRBD2. Germline V gene sequence: CDR1 LNHNV, CDR2 YYDKDF (reference sequence). V shed 3 bases and J 5 bases; nucleotides not matched to a gene: 4. The CDR3 is made up of 15 amino acids. CDR3 amino acids: CATSSGLAGRETQYF. In nucleotides, the CDR3 is TGTGCCACCAGCAGCGGACTAGCGGGACGGGAGACCCAGTACTTC. Full variable domain (remainder filled in from reference TRBV15 and TRBJ2-5): DAMVIQNPRYQVTQFGKPVTLSCSQTLNHNVMYWYQQKSSQAPKLLFHYYDKDFNNEADTPDNFQSRRPNTSFCFLDIRSPGLGDTAMYLCATSSGLAGRETQYFGPGTRLLVL.

The chain combines TRBV5-4 with TRBJ2-7, with 12 bases matching TRBD2. CDR3 length: 14 residues. Germline lookup yields CDR1 SGHNT and CDR2 YYREEE (reference sequence). The ends lost 4 bases at V and 5 bases at J; junction bases unmatched: 4. In DNA form, the CDR3 reads TGTGCCAGCAGCCGACTAGCGGGAGTCAACGAGCAGTACTTC. It encodes CASSRLAGVNEQYF.

The rearrangement uses TRBV28 and TRBJ2-1; a weak D match, TRBD1 (8 bases). With 7 bases removed from V and 2 bases from J, the gap between germline ends came to 18 bases. The CDR3 sequence is 16 residues long. CDR1 is MDHEN, CDR2 SYDVKM, per germline. CDR3 DNA: TGTGCCAGCAACCCAGGGGGCGGGGGAACCTACAATGAGCAGTTCTTC. As protein: CASNPGGGGTYNEQFF. The complete variable domain, with remaining parts taken from reference TRBV28 and TRBJ2-1, reads DVKVTQSSRYLVKRTGEKVFLECVQDMDHENMFWYRQDPGLGLRLIYFSYDVKMKEKGDIPEGYSVSREKKERFSLILESASTNQTSMYLCASNPGGGGTYNEQFFGPGTRLTVL.

Points on this clone: The sample holds other DNA sequences that translate to the same CDR3. The chain employs TRBV30 and TRBJ2-7, with 7 positions matching TRBD2. This CDR3 has 12 amino acids. The germline V gene has CDR1 GTSNPN and CDR2 SVGIG (reference sequence). The V and J ends lost 2 bases and 4 bases, in that order; junction bases with no gene match: 2. In DNA, the CDR3 is TGTGCCTGGAGTCGGACTAGTTACGAGCAGTACTTC. Encoded protein: CAWSRTSYEQYF.

The chain links TRBV6-6 to TRBJ2-3; 7 bases line up with TRBD2. Germline lookup yields CDR1 MNHNY and CDR2 SVGAGI (reference sequence). The length of the CDR3 is 13 residues. The V and J ends lost 6 bases and 4 bases, in that order; junction bases with no gene match: 4. The CDR3 loop is CASRGLAADTQYF. The CDR3 DNA sequence: TGTGCCAGCAGAGGTCTAGCGGCAGATACGCAGTATTTT.